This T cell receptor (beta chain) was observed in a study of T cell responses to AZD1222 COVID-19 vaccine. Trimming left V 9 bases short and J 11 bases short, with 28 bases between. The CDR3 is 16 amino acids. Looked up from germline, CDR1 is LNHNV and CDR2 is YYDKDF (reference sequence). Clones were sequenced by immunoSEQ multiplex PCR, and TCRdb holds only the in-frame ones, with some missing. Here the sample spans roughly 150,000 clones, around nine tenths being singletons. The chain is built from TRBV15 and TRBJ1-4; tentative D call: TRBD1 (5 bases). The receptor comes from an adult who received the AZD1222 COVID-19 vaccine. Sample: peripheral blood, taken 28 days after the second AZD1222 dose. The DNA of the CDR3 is TGTGCCACTACTTACGACCCCCGGGACGTCACTGGGAAACTGTTTTTT. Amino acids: CATTYDPRDVTGKLFF.